These T cell receptor beta chains were read from a single sample in a study of T cells in Graves' hyperthyroidism and ophthalmopathy. TCRdb independently ran MiXCR on the multiplex PCR reads; one entry per CDR3 protein. The sample yields approximately 400,000 distinct CDR3 sequences, 15% to 18% seen once. Sequenced: blood. These receptors were taken from a woman aged 18-30 years with Graves' hyperthyroidism. Both conserved end residues are part of each CDR3. A D gene is named only where the DNA matches it firmly. Clone size is given for some rows only: seen once, a few or many times, or a class if the clone is expanded.

J gene: TRBJ2-7; clone size: many; V gene: TRBV6-1; D gene: NA; CDR3 length: 13; CDR3 protein: CASSSTTTYEQYF; CDR3 DNA: TGTGCCAGCAGTTCCACAACAACCTACGAGCAGTACTTC
J gene: TRBJ2-7; clone size: once; V gene: TRBV6-9; D gene: TRBD1; CDR3 length: 15; CDR3 protein: CASSLLGQGRHEQYF; CDR3 DNA: TGTGCCAGCAGTTTGTTGGGACAGGGAAGGCACGAGCAGTACTTC
J gene: TRBJ1-2; clone size: many; V gene: TRBV2; D gene: TRBD1; CDR3 length: 15; CDR3 protein: CASSEIPTGVYGYTF; CDR3 DNA: TGTGCCAGCAGTGAGATTCCGACAGGGGTCTATGGCTACACCTTC
J gene: TRBJ1-2; clone size: NA; V gene: TRBV5-4; D gene: NA; CDR3 length: 14; CDR3 protein: CASSSTRQSYGYTF; CDR3 DNA: TGTGCCAGCAGCTCAACCCGACAGAGCTATGGCTACACCTTC
J gene: TRBJ2-1; clone size: many; V gene: TRBV6-1; D gene: NA; CDR3 length: 16; CDR3 protein: CASRVGGSSSYNEQFF; CDR3 DNA: TGTGCCAGCAGAGTCGGGGGATCAAGCTCCTACAATGAGCAGTTCTTC
J gene: TRBJ1-4; clone size: NA; V gene: TRBV29-1; D gene: TRBD1; CDR3 length: 13; CDR3 protein: CSVEDRGNEKLFF; CDR3 DNA: TGCAGCGTTGAGGACAGGGGTAATGAAAAACTGTTTTTT
J gene: TRBJ1-5; clone size: many; V gene: TRBV12-3/TRBV12-4; D gene: NA; CDR3 length: 12; CDR3 protein: CASRLGPEPQHF; CDR3 DNA: TGTGCCAGTCGTCTAGGGCCGGAGCCCCAGCATTTT
J gene: TRBJ2-7; clone size: many; V gene: TRBV7-9; D gene: NA; CDR3 length: 12; CDR3 protein: CASSFSGYEQYF; CDR3 DNA: TGTGCCAGCAGCTTCAGTGGTTACGAGCAGTACTTC
J gene: TRBJ1-2; clone size: many; V gene: TRBV2; D gene: NA; CDR3 length: 15; CDR3 protein: CASSEEVGPNYGYTF; CDR3 DNA: TGTGCCAGCAGTGAGGAGGTCGGACCTAACTATGGCTACACCTTC
J gene: TRBJ2-2; clone size: few; V gene: TRBV6-1; D gene: NA; CDR3 length: 16; CDR3 protein: CASIGPGGPRTGELFF; CDR3 DNA: TGTGCCAGCATCGGGCCAGGCGGGCCCAGGACCGGGGAGCTGTTTTTT
J gene: TRBJ2-7; clone size: many; V gene: TRBV12-3/TRBV12-4; D gene: TRBD2; CDR3 length: 15; CDR3 protein: CASTLGLAGAGEQYF; CDR3 DNA: TGTGCCAGCACCCTGGGACTAGCGGGGGCTGGCGAGCAGTACTTC
J gene: TRBJ1-2; clone size: many; V gene: TRBV7-2; D gene: TRBD1; CDR3 length: 15; CDR3 protein: CASSLAAGGGYGYTF; CDR3 DNA: TGTGCCAGCAGCTTAGCTGCAGGGGGCGGCTATGGCTACACCTTC
J gene: TRBJ2-7; clone size: many; V gene: TRBV6-6; D gene: NA; CDR3 length: 13; CDR3 protein: CASSYSGFSEQYF; CDR3 DNA: TGTGCCAGCAGTTACTCGGGGTTTAGCGAGCAGTACTTC
J gene: TRBJ2-3; clone size: many; V gene: TRBV20-1; D gene: TRBD2; CDR3 length: 14; CDR3 protein: CSARKRGSTDTQYF; CDR3 DNA: TGCAGTGCTAGGAAGCGGGGGAGCACAGATACGCAGTATTTT
J gene: TRBJ1-3; clone size: many; V gene: TRBV20-1; D gene: NA; CDR3 length: 13; CDR3 protein: CSALTGSGNTIYF; CDR3 DNA: TGCAGTGCCTTGACAGGCTCTGGAAACACCATATATTTT
J gene: TRBJ2-7; clone size: NA; V gene: TRBV7-9; D gene: NA; CDR3 length: 12; CDR3 protein: CASSLWAYEQYF; CDR3 DNA: TGTGCCAGCAGCTTGTGGGCCTACGAGCAGTACTTC
J gene: TRBJ1-4; clone size: many; V gene: TRBV12-3/TRBV12-4; D gene: NA; CDR3 length: 15; CDR3 protein: CASSSRTATNEKLFF; CDR3 DNA: TGTGCCAGCAGTTCCAGGACAGCAACTAATGAAAAACTGTTTTTT
J gene: TRBJ2-2; clone size: NA; V gene: TRBV12-3/TRBV12-4; D gene: TRBD2; CDR3 length: 15; CDR3 protein: CASSSGLGVLGELFF; CDR3 DNA: TGTGCCAGCTCTTCGGGACTAGGGGTTCTCGGGGAGCTGTTTTTT
J gene: TRBJ2-5; clone size: few; V gene: TRBV6-1; D gene: TRBD2; CDR3 length: 17; CDR3 protein: CASQSGLAGVKGETQYF; CDR3 DNA: TGTGCCTCCCAAAGTGGGCTAGCGGGGGTAAAGGGGGAGACCCAGTACTTC
J gene: TRBJ2-1; clone size: many; V gene: TRBV6-2/TRBV6-3; D gene: TRBD1; CDR3 length: 15; CDR3 protein: CASGLPGQGYNEQFF; CDR3 DNA: TGTGCCAGCGGCCTACCGGGACAGGGATACAATGAGCAGTTCTTC
J gene: TRBJ2-1; clone size: many; V gene: TRBV30; D gene: NA; CDR3 length: 12; CDR3 protein: CAWKGDFNEQFF; CDR3 DNA: TGTGCCTGGAAGGGGGACTTTAATGAGCAGTTCTTC
J gene: TRBJ1-3; clone size: NA; V gene: TRBV19; D gene: NA; CDR3 length: 11; CDR3 protein: CASRTGDTIYF; CDR3 DNA: TGTGCCAGTAGAACCGGTGACACCATATATTTT
J gene: TRBJ2-1; clone size: many; V gene: TRBV30; D gene: TRBD2; CDR3 length: 15; CDR3 protein: CAWTTGTSPYNEQFF; CDR3 DNA: TGTGCCTGGACGACCGGGACTAGCCCTTACAATGAGCAGTTCTTC
J gene: TRBJ2-5; clone size: many; V gene: TRBV6-1; D gene: NA; CDR3 length: 15; CDR3 protein: CASSSPHKAQETQYF; CDR3 DNA: TGTGCCAGCAGTTCCCCCCATAAGGCCCAAGAGACCCAGTACTTC
J gene: TRBJ2-5; clone size: NA; V gene: TRBV6-1; D gene: NA; CDR3 length: 15; CDR3 protein: CASTTPSGRQETQYF; CDR3 DNA: TGTGCCAGCACCACACCTTCGGGTAGGCAAGAGACCCAGTACTTC
J gene: TRBJ2-1; clone size: NA; V gene: TRBV7-2; D gene: NA; CDR3 length: 15; CDR3 protein: CASSMTTDTDNEQFF; CDR3 DNA: TGTGCCAGCAGCATGACGACTGATACTGACAATGAGCAGTTCTTC
J gene: TRBJ1-5; clone size: NA; V gene: TRBV19; D gene: NA; CDR3 length: 17; CDR3 protein: CASSIEPGRTSNQPQHF; CDR3 DNA: TGTGCCAGTAGTATAGAGCCCGGAAGAACGAGCAATCAGCCCCAGCATTTT
J gene: TRBJ2-1; clone size: many; V gene: TRBV27; D gene: NA; CDR3 length: 13; CDR3 protein: CASKRIGVWEQFF; CDR3 DNA: TGTGCCAGCAAGCGTATTGGGGTTTGGGAGCAGTTCTTC
J gene: TRBJ1-1; clone size: many; V gene: TRBV7-2; D gene: NA; CDR3 length: 13; CDR3 protein: CASSLSRDTEAFF; CDR3 DNA: TGTGCCAGCAGCTTATCTAGGGACACTGAAGCTTTCTTT
J gene: TRBJ1-2; clone size: NA; V gene: TRBV7-9; D gene: TRBD1; CDR3 length: 14; CDR3 protein: CASSPRTGEFGYTF; CDR3 DNA: TGTGCCAGCAGCCCCCGGACAGGAGAGTTCGGCTACACCTTC
J gene: TRBJ1-2; clone size: once; V gene: TRBV24-1; D gene: NA; CDR3 length: 14; CDR3 protein: CATSDIWGRTGYTF; CDR3 DNA: TGTGCCACCAGTGATATCTGGGGTCGGACGGGCTACACCTTC
J gene: TRBJ2-3; clone size: few; V gene: TRBV4-1; D gene: NA; CDR3 length: 17; CDR3 protein: CASSQEWRGPAGDTQYF; CDR3 DNA: TGCGCCAGCAGCCAAGAGTGGAGAGGACCAGCGGGAGATACGCAGTATTTT
J gene: TRBJ1-5; clone size: NA; V gene: TRBV5-8; D gene: NA; CDR3 length: 16; CDR3 protein: CASSFGAGEGSQPQHF; CDR3 DNA: TGTGCCAGCAGCTTTGGGGCAGGGGAAGGGAGTCAGCCCCAGCATTTT